This passage covers 17 T cell receptor beta chains from one sample sequenced in a study of blood T cell repertoires in COVID-19. Some clones are missing from TCRdb's copy, which holds only in-frame ones; the method was immunoSEQ multiplex PCR. The sample gives approximately 150,000 clones, roughly 89% of which show up once; 5% is in the top ten. Sequenced material: peripheral blood. Receptor source: a human donor in a cohort sampled during active COVID-19.

This sequence joins TRBV2 and TRBJ1-2, with 7 bases lining up with TRBD1. From germline, CDR1 is SNHLY and CDR2 FYNNEI. V was clipped by 4 bases and J by 7 bases; unmatched bases: 6. This CDR3 spans 13 amino acids. This chain's CDR3 is CASSVGDSSGYTF. CDR3 bases: TGTGCCAGCAGTGTAGGGGACAGCTCTGGCTACACCTTC. Using reference TRBV2 and TRBJ1-2 for the parts outside the CDR3, the full variable domain is EPEVTQTPSHQVTQMGQEVILRCVPISNHLYFYWYRQILGQKVEFLVSFYNNEISEKSEIFDDQFSVERPDGSNFTLKIRSTKLEDSAMYFCASSVGDSSGYTFGSGTRLTVV.

This chain links TRBV6-6 with TRBJ1-5; D is unresolved. In germline, CDR1 is MNHNY, CDR2 SVGAGI (reference sequence). CDR3 length: 14 residues. Trimming left V 0 bases short and J 2 bases short, with 5 bases between. CDR3 protein: CASSYSSGNQPQHF. The CDR3 region has the DNA TGTGCCAGCAGTTACTCTAGTGGCAATCAGCCCCAGCATTTT.

V usage is TRBV28 and J usage is TRBJ2-7, with 7 bases fitting TRBD2. The CDR3 totals 15 residues. J lost 1 base, V lost 6 bases, and 9 bases had no gene match. Looked up from germline, CDR1 is MDHEN and CDR2 is SYDVKM. DNA for the CDR3: TGTGCCAGCAGCCTGCCCGGGGGGAGGTCCTACGAGCAGTACTTC. Translated, it gives CASSLPGGRSYEQYF. Filled out from reference TRBV28 and TRBJ2-7, the complete variable domain reads DVKVTQSSRYLVKRTGEKVFLECVQDMDHENMFWYRQDPGLGLRLIYFSYDVKMKEKGDIPEGYSVSREKKERFSLILESASTNQTSMYLCASSLPGGRSYEQYFGPGTRLTVT.

The J gene is TRBJ2-7, the V gene TRBV27; tentatively, D is TRBD2 (6 bases). Germline CDR1 MNHEY, CDR2 SMNVEV (reference sequence). CDR3 size: 16 residues. V shed 2 bases and J shed 5 bases, with 19 bases lying between them. As DNA, the CDR3 is TGTGCCAGCAGTTTAAGAGGGGCTAGCGAGTCACACGAGCAGTACTTC. Translating gives CASSLRGASESHEQYF.

The chain combines TRBV5-1 with TRBJ2-7, with 7 bases aligning to TRBD1. Germline V gene sequence: CDR1 SGHRS, CDR2 YFSETQ. CDR3 length equals 14 residues. Losses at the gene ends were 3 bases for V and 5 bases for J; bases not matched to a gene: 8. CDR3: CASSSVTGSDEQYF. CDR3 nucleotide sequence: TGCGCCAGCAGCTCCGTGACAGGGTCGGACGAGCAGTACTTC.

This rearrangement joins TRBV3-1 (or the pseudogene TRBV3-2) to TRBJ1-1; no clear D gene. Trimming took off 1 base at V and 10 bases at J, with 10 bases between the two ends. From germline, CDR1 is LGHDT and CDR2 YNNKEL (reference sequence). The length of the CDR3 is 12 residues. As DNA, the CDR3 is TGTGCCAGCAGCCAAGGGTCTCTAGGAGCTTTCTTT. This translates into CASSQGSLGAFF.

This rearrangement joins TRBV7-9 to TRBJ1-6; D call uncertain. Deletions cut 5 bases from V and 2 bases from J, with 10 bases between. The CDR3 consists of 15 residues. Germline loops: CDR1 SEHNR, CDR2 FQNEAQ (reference sequence). CDR3 sequence (DNA): TGTGCCAGCAGCCCGGCAGGAACCTATAATTCACCCCTCCACTTT. This codes for CASSPAGTYNSPLHF.

The chain joins TRBV7-2 to TRBJ1-1; 7 positions agree with TRBD1. Germline CDR1 SGHTA, CDR2 FQGNSA. Trimming took 1 base from V and 5 from J; bases not matched to a gene: 4. The CDR3 loop spans 14 amino acids. CDR3 sequence (DNA): TGTGCCAGCAGCTTAGGGTTCAGGGGGACTGAAGCTTTCTTT. Its translation is CASSLGFRGTEAFF.

This rearrangement joins TRBV19 to TRBJ1-3, with D possibly being TRBD1 (5 bases). Germline CDR1 reads LNHDA; CDR2 reads SQIVND (reference sequence). The CDR3 consists of 19 residues. Trimming took 6 bases from V and 0 from J, leaving 24 bases between them. CDR3 nucleotide sequence: TGTGCCAGTAGAACCGCCGTTTGGCGGGGCGAGGGCTCTGGAAACACCATATATTTT. This sequence encodes CASRTAVWRGEGSGNTIYF.

As to this clone: The same CDR3 is also encoded by other DNA sequences in this sample. The chain uses TRBV9 and TRBJ1-3, with D unclear. V was clipped by 3 bases and J by 4 bases, with 5 bases between them. The CDR3 length is 12 residues. In germline, CDR1 is SGDLS, CDR2 YYNGEE. The DNA for the CDR3 is TGTGCCAGCAGCGCTAGGGGAAACACCATATATTTT. Translating gives CASSARGNTIYF.

This clone has a single count. V usage is TRBV5-1 and J usage is TRBJ1-3; D gene unclear. This CDR3 is built from 14 residues. Deletions cut 0 bases from V and 4 bases from J, with 8 bases between. CDR1 and CDR2 from the germline V gene are SGHRS and YFSETQ. In DNA form, the CDR3 reads TGCGCCAGCAGCTTGGGTTCGACAGGAAACACCATATATTTT. This translates into CASSLGSTGNTIYF.

The chain links TRBV6-5 to TRBJ2-6; D may be TRBD1 (6 bases). This CDR3 is built from 14 residues. Germline lookup yields CDR1 MNHEY and CDR2 SVGAGI. Trimming took 0 bases from V and 9 from J, leaving 9 bases between them. CDR3 sequence (DNA): TGTGCCAGCAGTTACTCACAGGGAAACAACGTCCTGACTTTC. Its translation: CASSYSQGNNVLTF.

This sequence joins TRBV12-3 or TRBV12-4 and TRBJ1-6; the D is unclear. CDR3 length: 12 amino acids. Trimming took off 2 bases at V and 7 bases at J, with 3 bases between the two ends. The CDR3 nucleotides read TGTGCCAGCAGTTTATCGAATTCACCCCTCCACTTT. Amino acid sequence: CASSLSNSPLHF.

The chain has TRBV11-1 and TRBJ2-1; D perhaps matches TRBD2 (5 bases). Trimming removed 4 bases from V and 0 bases from J, with 13 bases in between. Germline CDR1 SGHAT, CDR2 FQDESV (reference sequence). This CDR3 is built from 16 residues. The CDR3 protein is CASSSMGGFSYNEQFF. For the CDR3, the DNA is TGTGCCAGCAGCTCGATGGGCGGGTTCTCCTACAATGAGCAGTTCTTC.

The chain has TRBV4-3 and TRBJ2-7; 8 bases align to TRBD1. The CDR3 spans 14 residues. Germline V lookup: CDR1 LGHNA, CDR2 YSLEER. Trimming cost V 1 base and J 3 bases; bases outside gene matches: 2. The CDR3 nucleotides are TGCGCCAGCAGCCAAGGGGACAGGCGCTACGAGCAGTACTTC. It encodes CASSQGDRRYEQYF.

The V and J genes are TRBV19 and TRBJ2-4, with TRBD1 matching 8 bases. This CDR3 region has 13 residues. Germline CDR1 is LNHDA and CDR2 is SQIVND (reference sequence). The V gene end was trimmed by 6 bases and the J gene end by 4 bases; junction bases not matched to a gene: 2. DNA of the CDR3: TGTGCCAGTAGGGGGACAGGTAAAAACATTCAGTACTTC. It specifies CASRGTGKNIQYF.

The V and J genes are TRBV28 and TRBJ2-7, with 7 bases matching TRBD1. After removal of 2 bases from V and 1 base from J, the junction contained 8 bases not matched to a gene. The CDR3 is 16 amino acids. Germline V CDR1 and CDR2: MDHEN, SYDVKM. This CDR3 reads CASSLILGRGSYEQYF. The CDR3 DNA reads TGTGCCAGCAGTTTAATTCTGGGCAGGGGGTCCTACGAGCAGTACTTC.